This T cell receptor beta chain is from a study of control samples from healthy donors and cancer patients. Only in-frame clones appear in the TCRdb table, and some are missing; sequencing was by immunoSEQ multiplex PCR. Counted here are about 61,000 clones, 85% to 90% occurring once; the ten biggest clones make up nearly 6%. The CDR3 is 15 residues long. V dropped 8 bases and J dropped 1; count of bases not matched to a gene: 6. The germline CDR1 and CDR2 sequences are SEHNR and FQNEAQ (reference sequence). The chain employs TRBV7-9 and TRBJ2-2; 8 nucleotides match TRBD2. The sample consisted of PBMCs. The source of this sequence is a man aged 60 to 69 with colorectal cancer. CDR3 sequence (DNA): TGTGCCAGCCCTGAGCGGGGGAGGAACACCGGGGAGCTGTTTTTT. This encodes CASPERGRNTGELFF.